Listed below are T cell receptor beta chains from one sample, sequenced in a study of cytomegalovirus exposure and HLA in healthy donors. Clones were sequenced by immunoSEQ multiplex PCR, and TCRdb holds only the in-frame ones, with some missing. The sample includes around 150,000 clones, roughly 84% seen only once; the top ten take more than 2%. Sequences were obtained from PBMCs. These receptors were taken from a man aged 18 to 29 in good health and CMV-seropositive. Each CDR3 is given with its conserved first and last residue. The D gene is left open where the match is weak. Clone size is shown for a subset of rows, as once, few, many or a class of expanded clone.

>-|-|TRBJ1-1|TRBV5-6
TGTGCCAGCAGCTCTGAGGAGAACCCGGACACTGAAGCTTTCTTT
CASSSEENPDTEAFF
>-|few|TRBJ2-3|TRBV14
TGTGCCAGCAGCCAATTACAGTCCCCCACAGATACGCAGTATTTT
CASSQLQSPTDTQYF
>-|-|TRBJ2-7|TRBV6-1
TGTGCCAGCAGTGAAGGGGGGGACAGCTACGAGCAGTACTTC
CASSEGGDSYEQYF
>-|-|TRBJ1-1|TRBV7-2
TGTGCCAGCAGCTTAGTAGGGGGTTTGAACACTGAAGCTTTCTTT
CASSLVGGLNTEAFF
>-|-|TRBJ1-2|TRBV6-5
TGTGCCAGCAGTTACGTCGGAGCCTATGGCTACACCTTC
CASSYVGAYGYTF
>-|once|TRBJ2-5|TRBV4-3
TGCGCCAGCAGCCCAGGGGCAGAAGCAGAGACCCAGTACTTC
CASSPGAEAETQYF
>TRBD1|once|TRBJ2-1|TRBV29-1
TGCAGCGCTGGGGGGTGGGGACAGGGGCCCAAGAGCTCCTACAATGAGCAGTTCTTC
CSAGGWGQGPKSSYNEQFF
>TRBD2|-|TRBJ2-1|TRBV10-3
TGTGCCATCAGTGCTGGCCTAGCGGGGGCCGAGCAGTTCTTC
CAISAGLAGAEQFF
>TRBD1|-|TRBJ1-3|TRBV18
TGTGCCAGCTCAGCCGGGACAGGCAATCTTAAGGACACCATATATTTT
CASSAGTGNLKDTIYF
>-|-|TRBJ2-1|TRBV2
TGTGCCAGCAGTGACTACAGGAAACTGAACAATGAGCAGTTCTTC
CASSDYRKLNNEQFF
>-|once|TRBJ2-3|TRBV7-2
TGTGCCAGCAGCCCGGGACTTAAATTCACAGATACGCAGTATTTT
CASSPGLKFTDTQYF
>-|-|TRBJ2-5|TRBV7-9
TGTGCCAGCAGCTTAGCCATAGGACAGCAAGAGACCCAGTACTTC
CASSLAIGQQETQYF
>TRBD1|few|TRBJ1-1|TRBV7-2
TGTGCCAGCAGCACCCGACAGGGCCGCTTAGGGACTGAAGCTTTCTTT
CASSTRQGRLGTEAFF
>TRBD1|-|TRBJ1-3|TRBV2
TGTGCCAGCACCTTGGACAGGGCCTCTGGAAACACCATATATTTT
CASTLDRASGNTIYF
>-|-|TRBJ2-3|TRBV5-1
TGCGCCAGCAGCCCTCAGGGTGGAAGAACAGATACGCAGTATTTT
CASSPQGGRTDTQYF
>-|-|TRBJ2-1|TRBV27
TGTGCCAGCAGTTTATCGGGCATGAATGAGCAGTTCTTC
CASSLSGMNEQFF
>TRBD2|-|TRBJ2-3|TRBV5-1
TGCGCCACCTCGCGTGGGGGACTAGCGGGGGCCTCGGGTTCGGATACGCAGTATTTT
CATSRGGLAGASGSDTQYF
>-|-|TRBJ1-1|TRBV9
TGTGCCAGCAGCGTAGAAATGAACAGCCATTTTTCGGAAGCTTTCTTT
CASSVEMNSHFSEAFF
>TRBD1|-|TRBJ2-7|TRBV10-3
TGTGCCATCCGGGACAGCCCGACCTACGAGCAGTACTTC
CAIRDSPTYEQYF
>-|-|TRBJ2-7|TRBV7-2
TGTGCCAGCAGCTCGGAGGAAATCAAAGCCCGCTACGAGCAGTACTTC
CASSSEEIKARYEQYF
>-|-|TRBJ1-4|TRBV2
TGTGCCAGCAGCGAGGGAACTAATGAAAAACTGTTTTTT
CASSEGTNEKLFF
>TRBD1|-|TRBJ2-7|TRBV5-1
TGCGCCAGCATGGGACAGGTCCCCGAGCAGTACTTC
CASMGQVPEQYF
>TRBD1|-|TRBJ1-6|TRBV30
TGTGCCTGGATCGGCGGAGGGGGCGTGGGTTCACCCCTCCACTTT
CAWIGGGGVGSPLHF
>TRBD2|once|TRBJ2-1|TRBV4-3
TGCGCCAGCAGCCACCGACTAGCGGGGGGTAAAAGCTCCTACAATGAGCAGTTCTTC
CASSHRLAGGKSSYNEQFF
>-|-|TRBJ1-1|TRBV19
TGTGCCAGTAGTATAGATGAAGTAGAGAACACTGAAGCTTTCTTT
CASSIDEVENTEAFF
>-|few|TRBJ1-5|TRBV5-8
TGTGCCAGCAGCTGGAGGACGGCGAACAATCAGCCCCAGCATTTT
CASSWRTANNQPQHF
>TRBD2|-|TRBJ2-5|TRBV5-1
TGCGCCAGCAGCATGGGGGGGGTTGAGACCCAGTACTTC
CASSMGGVETQYF
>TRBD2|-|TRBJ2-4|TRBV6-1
TGTGCCAGCAGTGGACTAGCGGGGGGCGGGGGGTTACTAGCCAAAAACATTCAGTACTTC
CASSGLAGGGGLLAKNIQYF
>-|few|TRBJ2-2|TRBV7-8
TGTGCCAGCAGCTTCCGGGGTAACACCGGGGAGCTGTTTTTT
CASSFRGNTGELFF
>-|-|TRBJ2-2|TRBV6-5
TGTGCCAGCAGTTACTCGATTAGCGGCAGCACCGGGGAGCTGTTTTTT
CASSYSISGSTGELFF
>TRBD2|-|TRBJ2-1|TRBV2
TGTGCCAGCAGTGAGGGGCTAGCGGGGGAGAATGAGCAGTTCTTC
CASSEGLAGENEQFF
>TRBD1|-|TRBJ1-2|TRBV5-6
TGTGCCAGCAGCTCAGGGACAGCTAACTATGGCTACACCTTC
CASSSGTANYGYTF
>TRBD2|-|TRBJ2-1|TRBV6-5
TGTGCCAGCAGTTACAGCGGGGGGGCGTTATCCAATGAGCAGTTCTTC
CASSYSGGALSNEQFF
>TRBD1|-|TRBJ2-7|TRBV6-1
TGTGCCAGCGGACCTACAGGGGGCACCTACGAGCAGTACTTC
CASGPTGGTYEQYF
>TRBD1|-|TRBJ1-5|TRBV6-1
TGTGCCAGCAGTCCCCCGACAGGGGGAGAACAGCCCCAGCATTTT
CASSPPTGGEQPQHF
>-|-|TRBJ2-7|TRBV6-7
TGTGCCAGCACTCGGGGGAGCTCCTACGAGCAGTACTTC
CASTRGSSYEQYF
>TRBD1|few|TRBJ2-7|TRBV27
TGTGCCAGCAGTCGGGACAGGGGGAGAACCTACGAGCAGTACTTC
CASSRDRGRTYEQYF
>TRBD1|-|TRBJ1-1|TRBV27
TGTGCCAGCAGTTTATATCAGGGACAGGGTGAAGCTTTCTTT
CASSLYQGQGEAFF
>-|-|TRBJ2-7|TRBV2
TGTGCCAGCAGTGAGCAGGGTTACGAGCAGTACTTC
CASSEQGYEQYF
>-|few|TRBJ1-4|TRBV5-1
TGCGCCAGCAGCCCGAAGACAGCAACTAATGAAAAACTGTTTTTT
CASSPKTATNEKLFF
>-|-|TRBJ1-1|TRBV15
TGTGCCACCAGCAGTGGACAGTTGAACACTGAAGCTTTCTTT
CATSSGQLNTEAFF
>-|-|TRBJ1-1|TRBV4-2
TGTGCCAGCAGCCAAGCTAAGAACACTGAAGCTTTCTTT
CASSQAKNTEAFF
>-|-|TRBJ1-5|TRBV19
TGTGCCAGTAGCCCCGTTGACAGAAGCTATCAGCCCCAGCATTTT
CASSPVDRSYQPQHF
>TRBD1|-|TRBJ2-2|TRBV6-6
TGTGCCAGCAGTTCCGGGACAGCGAACACCGGGGAGCTGTTTTTT
CASSSGTANTGELFF
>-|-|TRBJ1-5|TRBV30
TGTGCCTGGAGGGCAAAGGGGCGGGAGAATCAGCCCCAGCATTTT
CAWRAKGRENQPQHF
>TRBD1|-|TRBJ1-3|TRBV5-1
TGCGCCAGTGAGCCCGGGACAGGGACGAGAAACACCATATATTTT
CASEPGTGTRNTIYF
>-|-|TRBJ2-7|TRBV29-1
TGCAGCGTTGATAGCCAGGGAGGTCAGTACTTC
CSVDSQGGQYF
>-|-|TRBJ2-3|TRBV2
TGTGCCAGCATCGAGGAGGGACTGGGGGCAGATACGCAGTATTTT
CASIEEGLGADTQYF
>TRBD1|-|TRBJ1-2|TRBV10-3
TGTGCCATCAGTGAGCAGGGGGCGTTCTATGGCTACACCTTC
CAISEQGAFYGYTF
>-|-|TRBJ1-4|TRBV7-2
TGTGCCAGCAGCTTAATGGTGACAGACAATGAAAAACTGTTTTTT
CASSLMVTDNEKLFF
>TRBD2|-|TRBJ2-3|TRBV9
TGTGCCAGCAGCGTAGCTCCGGCTAGCGGGGACACAGATACGCAGTATTTT
CASSVAPASGDTDTQYF
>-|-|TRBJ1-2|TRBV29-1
TGCAGCGTCCGAGGAGAAATTGGTGGCTACACCTTC
CSVRGEIGGYTF